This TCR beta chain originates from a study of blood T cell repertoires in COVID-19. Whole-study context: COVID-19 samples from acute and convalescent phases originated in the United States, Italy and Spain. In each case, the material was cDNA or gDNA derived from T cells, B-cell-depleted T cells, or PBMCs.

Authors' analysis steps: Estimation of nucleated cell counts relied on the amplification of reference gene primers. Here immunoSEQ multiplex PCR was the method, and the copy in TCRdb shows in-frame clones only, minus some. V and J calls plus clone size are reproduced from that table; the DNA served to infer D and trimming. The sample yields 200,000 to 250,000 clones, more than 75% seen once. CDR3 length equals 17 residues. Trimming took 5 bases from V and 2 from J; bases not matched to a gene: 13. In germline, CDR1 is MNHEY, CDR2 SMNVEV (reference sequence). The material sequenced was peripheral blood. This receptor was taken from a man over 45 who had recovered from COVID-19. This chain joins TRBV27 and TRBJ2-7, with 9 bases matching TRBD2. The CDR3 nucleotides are TGTGCCAGCAGTAAACTAGCGGGTGGCCCAACCGCCTACGAGCAGTACTTC. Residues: CASSKLAGGPTAYEQYF.